This TCR beta chain was found in a study of molecular identifiers for immune sequencing clone quantification. The overall study: Split five ways in replicates, RNA from around 20,000 or 99,000 naive CD8 cells had four portions sequenced.

Libraries of naive CD8 T cells were made from around 20,000 to 1,000,000 sorted cells. They used 10%, 30% or 50% RNA. This clonotype showed up many times. Antigen specificity is unknown. TCRdb reprocessed the PCR reads with MiXCR, giving one entry per CDR3 protein. The top ten clones hold around 0.9% of a sample with about 640,000 distinct CDR3 sequences, just under 20% of them seen once. Study conclusions and caveats: Investigators reportedly could detect spiked Jurkat TCR RNA from one cell among approximately 930,000 naive cells. Under 1% of molecules in naive cells, but over 99% of effector molecules, belonged to clones above 20 RNA copies.

Germline CDR1 SQVTM, CDR2 ANQGSEA. With 4 bases clipped from V and 4 bases from J, the junction kept 5 bases outside the gene matches. CDR3 length: 13 amino acids. This chain links TRBV29-1 with TRBJ1-2; 8 bases align to TRBD1. Sequencing was performed on naive CD8+ T cells from blood, with Jurkat cell RNA spiked in. Subset: FACS-sorted CD8+CD4-CCR7+CD45RA+ naive T cells. This TCR was recovered from a human donor in good health. Some libraries in this study had Jurkat cell RNA spiked in. The CDR3 DNA reads as TGCAGCGTTGCGCCGGGACAGGTCTATGGCTACACCTTC. Translated: CSVAPGQVYGYTF.